These 14 T cell receptor beta chains originate from one sample sequenced in a study of CD8 T cells in Susac syndrome. Reverse transcription used roughly 0.45 to 1 ug RNA and random hexamers. TCRdb re-called the immunoSEQ multiplex PCR reads with MiXCR, one entry per CDR3 protein. The sample shows 130,000 or so distinct CDR3 sequences, roughly 95% of them seen only once. Sequencing used CD4+ T cells from PBMCs. The receptors originated from a human donor with multiple sclerosis.

The gene calls are TRBV7-2 and TRBJ2-4; 8 positions agree with TRBD1. The CDR3 length is 17 residues. V shed 5 bases and J 6 bases; nucleotides not matched to a gene: 15. Germline V gene sequence: CDR1 SGHTA, CDR2 FQGNSA. DNA for the CDR3: TGTGCCAGCAGCCTAATGGACAGGGAGGCGGTTAGAAACATTCAGTACTTC. This translates into CASSLMDREAVRNIQYF.

The genes are TRBV3-1 and TRBJ2-7, with D possibly matching TRBD1 (5 bases). The CDR3 is made up of 13 amino acids. With 5 bases removed from V and 2 bases from J, the gap between germline ends came to 10 bases. In germline, CDR1 is LGHDT, CDR2 YNNKEL (reference sequence). CDR3 protein: CASSYRQTYEQYF. CDR3 in DNA: TGTGCCAGCAGCTATAGACAGACCTACGAGCAGTACTTC.

The chain uses TRBV12-3 or TRBV12-4 and TRBJ2-5, with D tentatively TRBD1 or TRBD2 (5 bases each). V was cut by 6 bases and J by 5 bases, with 19 bases left in between. The CDR3 is 15 residues long. The CDR3 DNA is TGTGCCAGCAGCGCCCAAATAAACTGGGGGGAGACCCAGTACTTC. Its protein is CASSAQINWGETQYF.

DNA of the CDR3: TGTGCCACCCCCCTGGCGGCATCCTACAATGAGCAGTTCTTC. It translates to CATPLAASYNEQFF. V is TRBV14 and J is TRBJ2-1; D remains ambiguous. Trimming removed 10 bases at V and 1 base at J, with 14 bases between. The CDR3 extends over 14 amino acids. CDR1 SGHDN and CDR2 FVKESK come from the germline V gene.

About this clonotype itself: The junction shows a germline mismatch at one end, possibly a read error. This chain links TRBV6-6 with TRBJ1-1, with a weak D call TRBD1 (6 bases). The CDR3 is made up of 12 amino acids. Germline V gene lookup returns CDR1 MNHNY and CDR2 SVGAGI (reference sequence). The CDR3 DNA is TGTGCCAGCAGTACCGACAGGATCAAGCATGGCTTT. Protein: CASSTDRIKHGF.

This sequence joins TRBV3-1 and TRBJ2-1; the D is unclear. The V gene lost 2 bases and the J gene lost 10 bases, with 12 bases spanning the gap. CDR3 length equals 13 residues. The germline CDR1 and CDR2 sequences are LGHDT and YNNKEL (reference sequence). CDR3 DNA sequence: TGTGCCAGCAGCCAACTGAGTGGGCCCGAGCAGTTCTTC. It encodes CASSQLSGPEQFF.

The J gene is TRBJ1-2, the V gene TRBV30, with a weak D call TRBD1 (5 bases). V lost 1 base to trimming and J lost 4 bases, with 13 bases between them. Germline-derived CDR1 and CDR2 are GTSNPN and SVGIG (reference sequence). CDR3 length: 14 residues. The CDR3 spells CAWSGGSLGYGYTF. The CDR3 DNA sequence: TGTGCCTGGAGTGGGGGGAGTCTTGGCTATGGCTACACCTTC.

The chain uses TRBV24-1 and TRBJ2-3; D remains unclear. V was shortened by 3 bases and J by 5 bases, with 8 bases between the two germline ends. The CDR3 totals 13 residues. Germline assignment: CDR1 KGHDR and CDR2 SFDVKD. The CDR3 coding sequence is TGTGCCACCAGTGATATAGTTCGAGATACGCAGTATTTT. Encoded protein: CATSDIVRDTQYF.

The rearrangement joins TRBV15 to TRBJ1-1, with D perhaps TRBD1 (5 bases). The length of the CDR3 is 15 residues. Between the trimmed V and J ends, which lost 0 bases and 1 base, there was a span of 9 bases. The germline gives CDR1 LNHNV, CDR2 YYDKDF (reference sequence). Here the CDR3 reads CATSRDGAANTEAFF. In DNA, the CDR3 is TGTGCCACCAGCAGAGATGGGGCAGCGAACACTGAAGCTTTCTTT.

The chain carries TRBV4-3 and TRBJ2-5, with 11 bases identical to TRBD2. With V trimmed by 4 bases and J by 5 bases, 9 bases remained unmatched. CDR1 LGHNA and CDR2 YSLEER come from the germline V gene. This CDR3 comprises 16 residues. DNA for the CDR3: TGCGCCAGCAGCCGTCGACTAGCGGGGACGGGGGAGACCCAGTACTTC. Its translation is CASSRRLAGTGETQYF.

In the case of this clonotype: A read error may produce the germline difference seen at one junction end. This chain joins TRBV28 and TRBJ2-7, with D maybe TRBD2 (6 bases). The CDR3 spans 12 residues. Germline V CDR1 and CDR2: MDHEN, SYDVKM. Here the CDR3 DNA reads TGTGCCAGCAGCATCCCGGGACTCCCTCTGAACTTC. It translates to CASSIPGLPLNF.

V gene TRBV10-1 combines with J gene TRBJ1-5, with 10 bases that match TRBD1. CDR1 and CDR2 from the germline V gene are WNHNN and SYGVQD (reference sequence). Trimming at V came to 10 bases and at J to 6 bases, leaving 6 bases not matched to a gene. The CDR3 runs 13 residues. CDR3 sequence reads: CAIGQGVSQPQHF. The DNA of the CDR3 is TGCGCCATAGGACAGGGGGTTAGTCAGCCCCAGCATTTT.

V and J are TRBV28 and TRBJ2-7, with D uncertain. From germline, CDR1 is MDHEN and CDR2 SYDVKM. This CDR3 contains 11 residues. Trimming took off 6 bases at V and 3 bases at J, with 6 bases between the two ends. As DNA, the CDR3 is TGTGCCAGCAGGCTGAACTACGAGCAGTACTTC. Translating it yields CASRLNYEQYF.

In DNA, the CDR3 is TGCAGGGGACGGGGAGGGAGCACAGATACGCAGTATTTT. Protein sequence: CRGRGGSTDTQYF. This rearrangement joins TRBV20-1 to TRBJ2-3, with 7 nucleotides matching TRBD2. Germline V CDR1 and CDR2: DFQATT, SNEGSKA (reference sequence). The CDR3 spans 13 residues.